Included here is one T cell receptor beta chain sequence, with context. Its specificity is unknown. Each donor was a healthy Caucasian individual from Russia, aged about 6 to 90. The data derive from a study of blood T cells in healthy people across ages. Whole-study findings and limits: More naive CD4+ cells and higher diversity marked long-lived donors relative to aged donors.

For the second PCR, which ran for roughly 6 to 12 cycles, a sample-barcoded 5' primer and a J-beta primer mix were used. The authors tagged each cDNA molecule using a template-switch adaptor with 12 random nucleotides. TCRdb reanalysed the 5' RACE reads using MiXCR and keeps one entry per CDR3 protein. The table includes fewer than 2,000,000 distinct CDR3 sequences, 35% to 50% detected once. CDR1 SGHTA and CDR2 FQGNSA come from the germline V gene. The ends lost 5 bases at V and 5 bases at J; junction bases unmatched: 9. The CDR3 contains 17 residues. This clonotype was obtained from a human donor in good health. The chain employs TRBV7-2 and TRBJ2-3, with 14 bases lining up with TRBD2. The sequencing input was blood. CDR3 coding DNA: TGTGCCAGCAGCATACAGACTAGCGGGGGGGCGGGAGATACGCAGTATTTT. Residues: CASSIQTSGGAGDTQYF.